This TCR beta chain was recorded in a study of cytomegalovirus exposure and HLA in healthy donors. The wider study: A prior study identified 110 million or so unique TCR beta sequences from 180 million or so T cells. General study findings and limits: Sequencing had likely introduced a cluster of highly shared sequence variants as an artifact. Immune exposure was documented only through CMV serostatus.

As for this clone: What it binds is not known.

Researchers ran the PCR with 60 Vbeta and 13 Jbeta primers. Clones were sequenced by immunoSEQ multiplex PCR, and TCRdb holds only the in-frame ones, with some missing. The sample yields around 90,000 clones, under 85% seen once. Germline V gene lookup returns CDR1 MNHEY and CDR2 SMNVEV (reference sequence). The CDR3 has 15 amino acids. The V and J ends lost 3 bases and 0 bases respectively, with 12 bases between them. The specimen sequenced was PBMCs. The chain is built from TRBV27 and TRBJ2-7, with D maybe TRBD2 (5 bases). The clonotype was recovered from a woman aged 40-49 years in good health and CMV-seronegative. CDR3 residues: CASSFAEAFSYEQYF. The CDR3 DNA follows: TGTGCCAGCAGTTTCGCGGAGGCCTTCTCCTACGAGCAGTACTTC.